This T cell receptor (beta chain) is from a study of shared clonotypes between healthy human individuals. Overall study findings and caveats: Clonotypes that were shared across a few donors made up 4.5% to 5% of naive CD4 clonotypes. Blood was the only sampled material, and tissue repertoires likely differ. Among non-shared clonotypes, generation probabilities were lower than among those shared by all four donors.

Regarding this clone: What it recognizes is unknown. Other DNA sequences of this sample code for an identical CDR3.

The CDR3 has 15 residues. Germline V gene lookup returns CDR1 SEHNR and CDR2 FQNEAQ (reference sequence). Trimming took off 5 bases at V and 2 bases at J, with 15 bases between the two ends. At deep level, the assay was performed. This table comes from immunoSEQ multiplex PCR, and its TCRdb copy is limited to in-frame clones, with some not included. Of about 2.2 million clones listed, roughly 93% are singletons. The naive CD8 fraction comprised CD45RO-negative cells positively selected for CCR7 and excluded terminally differentiated effector memory CD45RA+ cells. Input material: naive CD8+ T cells from PBMCs. The source of this sequence is a man aged 18-30 years in good health. Some clones in this sample may be carry-over from other donors' samples. The V and J genes are TRBV7-9 and TRBJ2-5, with D perhaps TRBD1 or TRBD2 (6 bases each). CDR3 residues: CASSLLTGGQETQYF. Here the CDR3 DNA reads TGTGCCAGCAGCCTCCTGACAGGAGGGCAAGAGACCCAGTACTTC.